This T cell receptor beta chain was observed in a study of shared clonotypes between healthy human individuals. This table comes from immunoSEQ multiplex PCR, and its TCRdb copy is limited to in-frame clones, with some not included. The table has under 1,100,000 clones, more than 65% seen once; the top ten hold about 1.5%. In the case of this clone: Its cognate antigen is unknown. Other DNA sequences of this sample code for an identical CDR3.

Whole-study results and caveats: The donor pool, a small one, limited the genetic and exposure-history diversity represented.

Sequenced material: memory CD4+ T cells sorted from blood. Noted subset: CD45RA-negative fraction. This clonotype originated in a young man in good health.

Here the CDR3 reads CASSSGRDSYEQYF. CDR3 in DNA: TGCGCCAGCAGCTCAGGCAGGGACTCCTACGAGCAGTACTTC. This chain joins TRBV5-1 and TRBJ2-7, with a tentative D call TRBD1 (5 bases). V shed 3 bases and J shed 0 bases, with 10 bases lying between them. The CDR3 sequence is 14 residues long. Germline V gene lookup returns CDR1 SGHRS and CDR2 YFSETQ.